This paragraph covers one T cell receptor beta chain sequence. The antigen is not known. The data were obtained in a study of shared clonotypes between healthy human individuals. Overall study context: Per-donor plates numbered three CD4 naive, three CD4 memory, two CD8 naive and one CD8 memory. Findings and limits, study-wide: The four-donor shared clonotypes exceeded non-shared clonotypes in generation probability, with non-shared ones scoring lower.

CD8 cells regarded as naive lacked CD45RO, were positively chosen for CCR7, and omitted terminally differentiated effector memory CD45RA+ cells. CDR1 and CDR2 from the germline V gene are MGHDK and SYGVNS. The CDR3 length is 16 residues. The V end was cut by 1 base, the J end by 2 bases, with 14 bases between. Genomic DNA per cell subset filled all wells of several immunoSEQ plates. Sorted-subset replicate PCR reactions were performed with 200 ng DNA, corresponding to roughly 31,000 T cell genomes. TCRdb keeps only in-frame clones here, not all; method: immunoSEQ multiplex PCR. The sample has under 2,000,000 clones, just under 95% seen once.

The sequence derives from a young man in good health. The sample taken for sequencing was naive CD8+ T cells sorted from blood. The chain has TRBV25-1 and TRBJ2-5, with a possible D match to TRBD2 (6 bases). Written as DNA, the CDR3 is TGTGCCAGCAGTGAATCATCCCTGGAGGGACAAGAGACCCAGTACTTC. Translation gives CASSESSLEGQETQYF.